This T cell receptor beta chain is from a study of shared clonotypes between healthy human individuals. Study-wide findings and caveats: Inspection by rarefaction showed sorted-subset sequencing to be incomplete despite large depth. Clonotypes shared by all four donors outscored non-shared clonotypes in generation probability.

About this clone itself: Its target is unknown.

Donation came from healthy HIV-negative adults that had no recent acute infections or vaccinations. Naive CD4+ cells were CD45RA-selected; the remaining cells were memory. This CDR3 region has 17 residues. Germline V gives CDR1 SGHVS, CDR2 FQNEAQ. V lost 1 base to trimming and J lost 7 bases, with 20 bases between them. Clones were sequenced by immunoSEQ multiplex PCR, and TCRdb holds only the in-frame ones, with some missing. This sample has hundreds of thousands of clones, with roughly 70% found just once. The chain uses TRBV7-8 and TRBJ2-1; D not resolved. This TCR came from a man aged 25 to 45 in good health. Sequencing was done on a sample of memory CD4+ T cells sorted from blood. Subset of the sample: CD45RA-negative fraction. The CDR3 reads CASSLETAASRWNEQFF. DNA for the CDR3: TGTGCCAGCAGCTTAGAAACAGCTGCCTCAAGATGGAATGAGCAGTTCTTC.